Listed here are 22 T cell receptor beta chains from one sample, sequenced in a study of T cells in Graves' hyperthyroidism and ophthalmopathy. Amplification targeted TCR beta CDR3 regions from RNA transcripts. RT-PCR in the first round (using the HTBI primer set) targeted the TCR CDR3. TCRdb recomputed calls from the multiplex PCR reads with MiXCR, one row per CDR3 protein. This sample has 200,000 to 250,000 distinct CDR3 sequences, with about 15% found just once. Sequenced: blood. These receptors came from a woman aged 45-60 years with Graves' hyperthyroidism.

The table lists this clonotype with a few counts. The chain carries TRBV7-9 and TRBJ1-1; TRBD1 matches at 8 bases. Germline trimming cut 0 bases from V and 0 bases from J; bases unmatched to any gene: 3. This CDR3 has 16 amino acids. Germline assignment: CDR1 SEHNR and CDR2 FQNEAQ (reference sequence). Here the CDR3 reads CASSLADREMNTEAFF. DNA of the CDR3: TGTGCCAGCAGCTTAGCGGACAGGGAGATGAACACTGAAGCTTTCTTT.

The chain carries TRBV10-3 and TRBJ2-7; D may match TRBD1 or TRBD2 (5 bases each). V was trimmed by 0 bases and J by 3 bases, leaving 9 bases between them. This CDR3 has 14 amino acids. Germline V gives CDR1 ENHRY, CDR2 SYGVKD. The CDR3 nucleotides are TGTGCCATCAGTGAGTCGAGTGGGGGCTACGAGCAGTACTTC. Its protein product is CAISESSGGYEQYF.

This clonotype was seen a few times. This rearrangement joins TRBV28 to TRBJ1-3, with TRBD1 as a possible D gene (5 bases). This CDR3 has 16 residues. Trimming left V 5 bases short and J 0 bases short, with 14 bases between. The germline V gene has CDR1 MDHEN and CDR2 SYDVKM. This chain's CDR3 is CASSSPRGSSGNTIYF. The CDR3 DNA sequence: TGTGCCAGCAGTAGCCCTCGGGGCAGCTCTGGAAACACCATATATTTT.

The chain combines TRBV5-1 with TRBJ2-5; 9 positions agree with TRBD2. Unmatched junction bases numbered 3, after V lost 2 bases and J lost 1 base. This CDR3 is 15 amino acids long. CDR1 and CDR2 from the germline V gene are SGHRS and YFSETQ. CDR3 nucleotides: TGCGCCAGCAGCTTTTTGACTAGCGGCCAAGAGACCCAGTACTTC. It encodes CASSFLTSGQETQYF.

This clonotype was observed a few times. V usage is TRBV27 and J usage is TRBJ1-5; D not certain. V was shortened by 2 bases and J by 2 bases, with 13 bases between the two germline ends. Per germline, CDR1 MNHEY and CDR2 SMNVEV (reference sequence). This CDR3 is 16 amino acids long. The CDR3 spells CASSLIGVYGNQPQHF. CDR3 coding DNA: TGTGCCAGCAGTTTAATTGGTGTATATGGCAATCAGCCCCAGCATTTT.

This clonotype was observed many times. The V gene is TRBV20-1, the J gene TRBJ1-1; D call uncertain. V shed 1 base and J shed 0 bases, with 15 bases lying between them. The germline V gene encodes CDR1 DFQATT and CDR2 SNEGSKA (reference sequence). This CDR3 has 16 residues. CDR3 DNA: TGCAGTGCTAGAGGACCAGGAGTGGGAATGAACACTGAAGCTTTCTTT. Translation gives CSARGPGVGMNTEAFF.

Ten or more counts support this clonotype. CDR3 DNA sequence: TGTGCCAGCAGTTACTCGAGGGGACAGGGAGCGACAGATACGCAGTATTTT. Amino acid sequence: CASSYSRGQGATDTQYF. The gene calls are TRBV6-2 or TRBV6-3 and TRBJ2-3; TRBD1 matches at 9 bases. This CDR3 spans 17 amino acids. Per germline, CDR1 MNHEY and CDR2 SVGEGT. Trimming cost V 0 bases and J 3 bases; bases outside gene matches: 7.

The V call is TRBV7-9, the J call TRBJ2-3; D might be TRBD1 (6 bases). Trimming removed 5 bases from V and 0 bases from J, with 12 bases in between. The CDR3 runs to 15 residues. Germline CDR1 is SEHNR and CDR2 is FQNEAQ (reference sequence). The CDR3: CASSLQGLSTDTQYF. CDR3 nucleotide sequence: TGTGCCAGCAGCCTACAGGGCCTTAGCACAGATACGCAGTATTTT.

This clonotype was observed at least ten times. V and J are TRBV5-1 and TRBJ1-1; D is undetermined. Trimming left V 3 bases short and J 4 bases short, with 10 bases between. Germline lookup yields CDR1 SGHRS and CDR2 YFSETQ. This CDR3 is built from 13 residues. CDR3 sequence reads: CASSSSTGTEAFF. The CDR3 DNA reads as TGCGCCAGCAGCTCAAGCACCGGCACTGAAGCTTTCTTT. The entire variable domain, with the rest obtained from reference TRBV5-1 and TRBJ1-1, is as follows: KAGVTQTPRYLIKTRGQQVTLSCSPISGHRSVSWYQQTPGQGLQFLFEYFSETQRNKGNFPGRFSGRQFSNSRSEMNVSTLELGDSALYLCASSSSTGTEAFFGQGTRLTVV.

At least ten counts were recorded for this clonotype. CDR3 amino acids: CASGEGAVGTDTQYF. The CDR3 DNA sequence: TGTGCCAGCGGAGAAGGGGCGGTCGGCACAGATACGCAGTATTTT. V and J are TRBV7-3 and TRBJ2-3, with TRBD1 as a possible D gene (5 bases). V was clipped by 8 bases and J by 1 base, with 16 bases between them. This CDR3 has 15 residues. The germline V gene has CDR1 SGHTA and CDR2 FQGTGA.

The chain is built from TRBV5-1 and TRBJ2-2, with D possibly TRBD1 on 6 matching bases. The ends were cut back, 1 base at V and 4 bases at J, with 17 bases in the middle. The CDR3 runs 17 residues. CDR1 is SGHRS and CDR2 is YFSETQ in the germline V gene. This CDR3 is CASSLRPYRASTGELFF. The CDR3 DNA sequence: TGCGCCAGCAGCTTGAGACCGTACAGGGCGAGCACCGGGGAGCTGTTTTTT.

This clonotype was counted at least ten times. The genes are TRBV7-3 and TRBJ2-3; TRBD2 matches 8 bases. Germline CDR1 SGHTA, CDR2 FQGTGA. The V segment lost 4 bases and the J segment 0 bases; nucleotides outside the gene matches: 0. This CDR3 is built from 14 residues. DNA for the CDR3: TGTGCCAGCAGCTCTAGCGGGAGCACAGATACGCAGTATTTT. Amino acid sequence: CASSSSGSTDTQYF.

This clonotype was picked up many times. V is TRBV6-1 and J is TRBJ1-2; D gene uncertain. The CDR3 is 14 residues long. Germline loops: CDR1 MNHNS, CDR2 SASEGT. V lost 1 base and J lost 3, with 9 bases in between. CDR3 DNA: TGTGCCAGCAGTGAAGAGGGCTTGGACTATGGCTACACCTTC. This encodes CASSEEGLDYGYTF.

The sample holds many counts of this clonotype. The CDR3 region is CASSLNQGNRQPQHF. The DNA of the CDR3 is TGTGCCAGCAGCCTAAATCAGGGGAATCGTCAGCCCCAGCATTTT. This sequence joins TRBV7-2 and TRBJ1-5, with D tentatively TRBD1 (6 bases). The CDR3 loop spans 15 amino acids. Germline CDR1 and CDR2: SGHTA and FQGNSA. Trimming took 5 bases from V and 6 from J, leaving 17 bases between them.

This chain uses TRBV12-3 or TRBV12-4 with TRBJ1-5; D gene unclear. The CDR3 length is 12 residues. The germline V and J ends were trimmed by 6 bases and 5 bases, with 8 bases remaining between them. This chain's CDR3 is CASRLIDQPQHF. Here the CDR3 DNA reads TGTGCCAGCAGACTCATTGATCAGCCCCAGCATTTT.

This clonotype was counted at least ten times. The chain couples TRBV20-1 to TRBJ2-2; weak D call: TRBD1 (5 bases). The CDR3 has 11 residues. The germline V and J ends were trimmed by 5 bases and 6 bases, with 7 bases remaining between them. Germline CDR1 DFQATT, CDR2 SNEGSKA (reference sequence). The CDR3 loop reads CSAYRSGELFF. The CDR3 nucleotides are TGCAGTGCTTACAGGTCCGGGGAGCTGTTTTTT.

The gene calls are TRBV12-3 or TRBV12-4 and TRBJ1-2; TRBD1 aligns across 8 bases. V lost 3 bases, J lost 4 bases, and 13 bases stayed unmatched. The CDR3 consists of 17 residues. The CDR3 sequence: CASSLGRRQGAAYGYTF. CDR3 coding DNA: TGTGCCAGCAGTTTGGGGCGCCGGCAGGGGGCTGCCTATGGCTACACCTTC.

The sample holds many counts of this clonotype. The chain links TRBV27 to TRBJ1-5; 7 nucleotides agree with TRBD1. V lost 2 bases, J lost 2 bases, and 12 bases stayed unmatched. This CDR3 has 18 residues. Germline values: CDR1 MNHEY, CDR2 SMNVEV (reference sequence). The CDR3 region has the DNA TGTGCCAGCAGTTTAAACCCGACAGGGTCTGGAGGCAATCAGCCCCAGCATTTT. Translation: CASSLNPTGSGGNQPQHF.

CDR3 loop: CSAPGTSGRQGENIQYF. The CDR3 coding sequence is TGCAGTGCTCCAGGGACTAGCGGGAGACAGGGGGAAAACATTCAGTACTTC. The chain has TRBV20-1 and TRBJ2-4, with 14 bases identical to TRBD2. Germline lookup yields CDR1 DFQATT and CDR2 SNEGSKA (reference sequence). CDR3 length: 17 residues. Trimming removed 5 bases from V and 5 bases from J; junction bases left unmatched: 11.

This clonotype showed up many times. The CDR3 nucleotides read TGTGCCAGCAGCCAAGGTGCTCAGCCCCAGCATTTT. Translation gives CASSQGAQPQHF. The V gene is TRBV3-1, the J gene TRBJ1-5, with no clear D. The germline V gene encodes CDR1 LGHDT and CDR2 YNNKEL (reference sequence). CDR3 size: 12 residues. Trimming shortened V by 1 base and J by 6 bases, and 4 bases separated the two germline ends.

This clonotype was detected ten times or more. This chain links TRBV7-9 with TRBJ2-5, with D possibly being TRBD1 (5 bases). The CDR3 has 16 amino acids. Germline values: CDR1 SEHNR, CDR2 FQNEAQ (reference sequence). V lost 1 base and J 1 base, leaving 13 bases between the germline ends. The CDR3 region has the DNA TGTGCCAGCAGCTTAGATTTCCAGGGTATCCAAGAGACCCAGTACTTC. This encodes CASSLDFQGIQETQYF. The full variable domain, rest sourced from reference TRBV7-9 and TRBJ2-5, is DTGVSQNPRHKITKRGQNVTFRCDPISEHNRLYWYRQTLGQGPEFLTYFQNEAQLEKSRLLSDRFSAERPKGSFSTLEIQRTEQGDSAMYLCASSLDFQGIQETQYFGPGTRLLVL.

The V call is TRBV29-1, the J call TRBJ1-1; TRBD1 aligns across 8 bases. The length of the CDR3 is 11 residues. Trimming at V came to 6 bases and at J to 4 bases, leaving 1 base not matched to a gene. From germline, CDR1 is SQVTM and CDR2 ANQGSEA. The CDR3 bases are TGCAGCGTAACAGGGGGCACTGAAGCTTTCTTT. Translated, it gives CSVTGGTEAFF.